This paragraph covers one T cell receptor (beta chain) sequence. Its antigen is unknown. Method: immunoSEQ multiplex PCR; TCRdb's copy keeps in-frame clones and lacks some. This sample has about 94,000 clones, with 75% to 95% found just once. This specimen comes from a study of graft-versus-host responses after intestinal transplantation. Study as a whole: The study gave all recipients anti-thymocyte globulin induction, then tacrolimus and steroids for roughly 3 years. Study observations and caveats: The authors found GvH clones in recipient marrow, some appearing first in ileum or blood. Allografts of patients with graft-donor T cell macrochimerism showed high graft-versus-host to host-versus-graft clone ratios.

The V gene's germline CDR1 is SNHLY and CDR2 FYNNEI. Trimming removed 6 bases from V and 6 bases from J, with 20 bases in between. This CDR3 is built from 16 residues. The rearrangement uses TRBV2 and TRBJ1-4; no firm D call. This receptor was identified in a human donor who received an intestinal transplant. This material consisted of unstimulated CD8+ T cells sorted from spleen or lymph node cells, taken before intestinal transplant. DNA of the CDR3: TGTGCCAGCAGGCCCTTTCGATCGGGAGAGGATGAAAAACTGTTTTTT. The encoded protein is CASRPFRSGEDEKLFF.